Each of the 15 T cell receptor beta chains below was sequenced from the same sample in a study of T cells after yellow fever vaccination. One entry per CDR3 protein, called by TCRdb with MiXCR from the 5' RACE reads. The top ten clones hold roughly 3.2% of a sample with 200,000 to 250,000 distinct CDR3 sequences, 3.2% of them seen once. The sequences come from CD4+ T cells sorted from PBMCs, collected 10 days after the yellow fever booster vaccination. These TCRs come from a man between 18 and 29 years old who received the YFV17D yellow fever vaccine.

This chain uses TRBV7-2 with TRBJ2-2; 9 bases are a match to TRBD1. Per germline, CDR1 SGHTA and CDR2 FQGNSA. There are 14 residues in the CDR3. J was trimmed by 6 bases and V by 6 bases; bases with no gene match: 5. The CDR3: CASRLRQGAGELFF. DNA of the CDR3: TGTGCCAGCAGGCTTAGACAGGGGGCCGGGGAGCTGTTTTTT.

This clonotype occurred a few times. The chain is built from TRBV20-1 and TRBJ2-3, with 8 positions matching TRBD2. The CDR3 loop spans 14 amino acids. The V gene's germline CDR1 is DFQATT and CDR2 SNEGSKA (reference sequence). CDR3 sequence reads: CSAIGARGGDTQYF. CDR3 coding DNA: TGCAGCGCGATCGGGGCACGGGGGGGAGATACGCAGTATTTT.

The CDR3 region has the DNA TGTGCCTGGAGTGTATCAGGGAATCAGCCCCAGCATTTT. Its translation: CAWSVSGNQPQHF. The chain links TRBV30 to TRBJ1-5, with D possibly being TRBD1 (5 bases). This CDR3 has 13 amino acids. Germline V gives CDR1 GTSNPN, CDR2 SVGIG (reference sequence). Trimming took 0 bases from V and 4 from J, leaving 7 bases between them.

This clonotype was observed a few times. This chain joins TRBV11-2 and TRBJ2-7, with D possibly TRBD1 on 6 matching bases. Germline values: CDR1 SGHAT, CDR2 FQNNGV. The V end lost 5 bases, the J end lost 5 bases, and 7 bases lay between the germline ends. The CDR3 contains 11 residues. For the CDR3, the DNA is TGTGCCAGCAGCACAGGGAACGAGCAGTACGTC. Protein sequence: CASSTGNEQYV.

The rearrangement links TRBV5-1 to TRBJ2-3, with a possible D match to TRBD2 (6 bases). The CDR3 is 14 residues long. V was clipped by 4 bases and J by 1 base, with 10 bases between them. The germline CDR1 and CDR2 sequences are SGHRS and YFSETQ. The CDR3 DNA reads TGCGCCAGCAGCGGCGGGGAGCGCACAGATACGCAGTATTTT. Translation gives CASSGGERTDTQYF.

The table lists this clonotype with a few counts. This chain joins TRBV3-1 and TRBJ2-5; 8 nucleotides match TRBD2. J lost 3 bases, V lost 2 bases, and 2 bases had no gene match. In germline, CDR1 is LGHDT, CDR2 YNNKEL (reference sequence). This CDR3 is 14 amino acids long. This chain's CDR3 is CASSQRSGEETQYF. The CDR3 DNA follows: TGTGCCAGCAGCCAACGTAGCGGGGAAGAGACCCAGTACTTC.

This clonotype was observed at least ten times. The CDR3 loop reads CASSFRDSYEQYF. DNA of the CDR3: TGTGCCAGCAGCTTTCGAGACTCCTACGAGCAGTACTTC. The rearrangement uses TRBV7-2 and TRBJ2-7; the D is unclear. V lost 3 bases, J lost 0 bases, and 6 bases lay in between. The CDR3 is made up of 13 amino acids. In germline, CDR1 is SGHTA, CDR2 FQGNSA.

For this clonotype: A much larger clonotype is one base distant, so this may be a read error. The genes are TRBV4-2 and TRBJ2-1; no firm D call. Germline-derived CDR1 and CDR2 are LGHNA and YNFKEQ. The CDR3 loop spans 14 amino acids. CDR3 sequence: CASSPVANYDEQFF. CDR3 coding DNA: TGTGCCAGCAGCCCCGTCGCTAACTACGATGAGCAGTTCTTC.

The chain employs TRBV5-8 and TRBJ1-5; 7 nucleotides align to TRBD1. The length of the CDR3 is 16 residues. J was trimmed by 0 bases and V by 6 bases; bases with no gene match: 9. Germline assignment: CDR1 SGHTS and CDR2 YDEGEE. The CDR3, as DNA: TGTGCCAGCACCGCCGGGACAGACTATAGCAATCAGCCCCAGCATTTT. Translating gives CASTAGTDYSNQPQHF.

This clonotype has a handful of counts. The genes are TRBV9 and TRBJ1-2; D call uncertain. The germline CDR1 and CDR2 sequences are SGDLS and YYNGEE. Trimming took 4 bases from V and 5 from J, leaving 9 bases between them. CDR3 length: 12 residues. The CDR3 sequence is CASSRGEYGYTF. The CDR3 DNA follows: TGTGCCAGCAGCCGGGGAGAATATGGCTACACCTTC.

The sample holds a few counts of this clonotype. The CDR3 loop is CAISENRDRGGNQPQHF. CDR3 nucleotides: TGTGCCATCAGTGAAAACCGGGACAGGGGAGGCAATCAGCCCCAGCATTTT. The chain recombines TRBV10-3 with TRBJ1-5, with 10 bases fitting TRBD1. The CDR3 length is 17 residues. The V segment lost 3 bases and the J segment 2 bases; nucleotides outside the gene matches: 7. The V gene's germline CDR1 is ENHRY and CDR2 SYGVKD.

The J gene is TRBJ2-7, the V gene TRBV20-1; D uncertain. Germline V lookup: CDR1 DFQATT, CDR2 SNEGSKA (reference sequence). There are 15 residues in the CDR3. Trimming removed 3 bases at V and 4 bases at J, with 19 bases between. The CDR3 DNA reads as TGCAGTGCTAGCAGATCTAGATTAGAGTATTACGAGCAGTACTTC. Protein sequence: CSASRSRLEYYEQYF.

This clonotype was detected only a few times. The rearrangement joins TRBV2 to TRBJ2-1; perhaps TRBD2 as D (5 bases). This CDR3 contains 12 residues. The V and J ends lost 5 bases and 4 bases respectively, with 6 bases between them. Germline V CDR1 and CDR2: SNHLY, FYNNEI. This CDR3 reads CASSTGYNEQFF. CDR3 bases: TGTGCCAGCAGTACGGGGTACAATGAGCAGTTCTTC. The full variable domain, rest sourced from reference TRBV2 and TRBJ2-1, is EPEVTQTPSHQVTQMGQEVILRCVPISNHLYFYWYRQILGQKVEFLVSFYNNEISEKSEIFDDQFSVERPDGSNFTLKIRSTKLEDSAMYFCASSTGYNEQFFGPGTRLTVL.

V gene TRBV6-5 combines with J gene TRBJ2-3; D not certain. The CDR3 covers 12 residues. Trimming stripped 6 bases from V and 6 bases from J, with 10 bases between. Germline V gene lookup returns CDR1 MNHEY and CDR2 SVGAGI. CDR3 protein: CASSSQWDTQYF. DNA of the CDR3: TGTGCCAGCAGCTCTCAATGGGATACGCAGTATTTT.

This clonotype was detected many times. This chain connects TRBV6-5 to TRBJ2-7, with D possibly being TRBD1 or TRBD2 (5 bases each). From germline, CDR1 is MNHEY and CDR2 SVGAGI. Between the trimmed V and J ends, which lost 5 bases and 7 bases, there was a span of 18 bases. The CDR3 extends over 14 amino acids. CDR3 protein: CASSTRDAFLEQYF. The DNA of the CDR3 is TGTGCCAGCAGTACCCGGGACGCTTTCTTAGAGCAGTACTTC.